Presented here are 25 T cell receptor beta chains from one specimen sequenced in a study of post-analysis software for immune sequencing data. Study-wide results and limits: Five or six TRBV segments, including TRBV5-6, TRBV5-1 and TRBV20-1, were more frequent in patients than controls.

These receptors have no known antigen. Included in the TCR beta cDNA libraries were unique molecular identifiers. TCRdb used MiXCR to reprocess the PCR reads, holding one entry per CDR3 protein. The sample yields 650,000 to 850,000 distinct CDR3 sequences, 35% to 55% seen once. Sequenced input: blood. These receptors all come from a girl aged 10 to 17 with multiple sclerosis.

The chain recombines TRBV6-2 or TRBV6-3 with TRBJ2-3; D gene ambiguous. The germline V gene has CDR1 MNHEY and CDR2 SVGEGT. This CDR3 is 17 amino acids long. V lost 6 bases and J 0 bases, leaving 19 bases between the germline ends. The CDR3 protein is CASRGRAPVTSTDTQYF. CDR3 nucleotides: TGTGCCAGCAGAGGAAGGGCCCCGGTAACTAGCACAGATACGCAGTATTTT.

The rearrangement links TRBV10-2 to TRBJ2-2; 7 bases align to TRBD1. The V and J ends lost 7 bases and 5 bases, in that order; junction bases with no gene match: 16. The CDR3 loop spans 17 amino acids. CDR1 WSHSY and CDR2 SAAADI come from the germline V gene. CDR3 DNA: TGCGCCAGCATAGGGACAGAATTTCTTCTAGGGACCGGGGAGCTGTTTTTT. Residues: CASIGTEFLLGTGELFF.

The chain couples TRBV29-1 to TRBJ2-3; the D is unclear. This CDR3 contains 8 residues. V lost 4 bases and J 9 bases, leaving 2 bases between the germline ends. In germline, CDR1 is SQVTM, CDR2 ANQGSEA. CDR3: CSVGTQYF. The CDR3 nucleotides read TGCAGCGTTGGAACGCAGTATTTT.

The chain recombines TRBV18 with TRBJ2-3, with unresolved D. Germline values: CDR1 KGHSH, CDR2 LQKENI. The CDR3 has 14 residues. The ends were cut back, 0 bases at V and 1 base at J, with 5 bases in the middle. The chain's CDR3 is CASSPPVGTDTQYF. In nucleotides, the CDR3 is TGTGCCAGCTCACCACCTGTGGGCACAGATACGCAGTATTTT.

This clonotype was observed a few times. V gene TRBV20-1 combines with J gene TRBJ2-7; 9 bases line up with TRBD1. J lost 6 bases, V lost 3 bases, and 9 bases had no gene match. This CDR3 has 14 amino acids. Germline values: CDR1 DFQATT, CDR2 SNEGSKA (reference sequence). CDR3 protein: CSARTGTGMPEQYF. The DNA of the CDR3 is TGCAGTGCTAGGACCGGGACAGGGATGCCCGAGCAGTACTTC.

This chain connects TRBV20-1 to TRBJ2-4; 8 nucleotides line up with TRBD2. The germline CDR1 and CDR2 sequences are DFQATT and SNEGSKA (reference sequence). CDR3 length: 15 residues. V lost 0 bases to trimming and J lost 13 bases; unmatched junction nucleotides: 14. The CDR3 sequence: CSARDLGLGLSQQYF. DNA of the CDR3: TGCAGTGCTAGAGATCTGGGACTAGGGTTATCTCAGCAGTACTTC.

J is TRBJ1-4 and V is TRBV12-3 or TRBV12-4; TRBD1 agrees at 9 bases. This CDR3 contains 15 residues. With 4 bases clipped from V and 8 bases from J, the junction kept 8 bases outside the gene matches. The CDR3 spells CASSYRTGVQEKLFF. DNA of the CDR3: TGTGCCAGCAGTTACCGGACAGGGGTACAAGAAAAACTGTTTTTT.

The gene calls are TRBV7-9 and TRBJ1-1, with 8 positions matching TRBD1. CDR1 is SEHNR, CDR2 FQNEAQ, per germline (reference sequence). J gave up 6 bases and V 5 bases, and 5 bases lay outside the gene matches. CDR3 length: 13 residues. DNA for the CDR3: TGTGCCAGCAGCCGAGGACAGGGAGCTGAAGCTTTCTTT. Translated, it gives CASSRGQGAEAFF.

J is TRBJ2-7 and V is TRBV6-2 or TRBV6-3; D not certain. The CDR3 loop spans 17 amino acids. Germline CDR1 reads MNHEY; CDR2 reads SVGEGT. The V end was cut by 3 bases, the J end by 0 bases, with 18 bases between. The CDR3 here is CASSYSSSGSPSYEQYF. DNA of the CDR3: TGTGCCAGCAGTTATTCTTCGTCGGGCTCGCCCTCCTACGAGCAGTACTTC.

The chain couples TRBV4-3 to TRBJ2-7; D is undetermined. Trimming took 3 bases from V and 12 from J, leaving 15 bases between them. CDR3 length: 12 residues. The germline gives CDR1 LGHNA, CDR2 YSLEER. CDR3 loop: CASSQGEGKRYF. CDR3 coding DNA: TGCGCCAGCAGCCAGGGTGAAGGAAAGCGGTACTTC.

The chain joins TRBV9 to TRBJ2-1; D is unresolved. The V end lost 4 bases, the J end lost 6 bases, and 17 bases lay between the germline ends. The CDR3 has 15 amino acids. The germline V gene encodes CDR1 SGDLS and CDR2 YYNGEE. DNA of the CDR3: TGTGCCAGCAGCCCAACCCACGGAGTTGGCAATGAGCAGTTCTTC. Its protein product is CASSPTHGVGNEQFF.

This clonotype occurred a few times. The CDR3 region is CASSRLVTSKNIQYF. The CDR3 region has the DNA TGTGCCAGCAGTAGACTAGTTACATCCAAAAACATTCAGTACTTC. The chain recombines TRBV6-2 or TRBV6-3 with TRBJ2-4; a possible D gene is TRBD2 (6 bases). V was clipped by 5 bases and J by 2 bases, with 13 bases between them. The CDR3 is 15 amino acids. Germline loops: CDR1 MNHEY, CDR2 SVGEGT.

This clonotype has a handful of counts. V usage is TRBV3-1 and J usage is TRBJ2-5; D call uncertain. Germline assignment: CDR1 LGHDT and CDR2 YNNKEL (reference sequence). There are 14 residues in the CDR3. Trimming took off 1 base at V and 11 bases at J, with 17 bases between the two ends. The CDR3 nucleotides are TGTGCCAGCAGCCAAGGGCCCGGTGGGAACAAGCAGTACTTC. Its translation: CASSQGPGGNKQYF.

CDR3 protein: CASSSGLANNEQFF. The CDR3 coding sequence is TGTGCCAGCAGCTCAGGACTAGCGAACAATGAGCAGTTCTTC. The V and J genes are TRBV5-5 and TRBJ2-1, with TRBD2 matching over 9 bases. The V and J ends lost 3 bases and 5 bases, in that order; junction bases with no gene match: 3. The CDR3 spans 14 residues. Germline V gives CDR1 SGHKS, CDR2 YYEKEE (reference sequence).

V gene TRBV5-1 combines with J gene TRBJ2-3; perhaps D is TRBD1 or TRBD2 (5 bases each). The CDR3 totals 16 residues. Deletions cut 3 bases from V and 1 base from J, with 15 bases between. Germline assignment: CDR1 SGHRS and CDR2 YFSETQ. DNA of the CDR3: TGCGCCAGCAGCTCAGTCCCGGGACCAGGCACAGATACGCAGTATTTT. It specifies CASSSVPGPGTDTQYF. Using reference TRBV5-1 and TRBJ2-3 for the parts outside the CDR3, the full variable domain is KAGVTQTPRYLIKTRGQQVTLSCSPISGHRSVSWYQQTPGQGLQFLFEYFSETQRNKGNFPGRFSGRQFSNSRSEMNVSTLELGDSALYLCASSSVPGPGTDTQYFGPGTRLTVL.

The V call is TRBV7-9, the J call TRBJ2-1; D perhaps matches TRBD2 (5 bases). V shed 5 bases and J shed 8 bases, with 19 bases lying between them. Germline CDR1 reads SEHNR; CDR2 reads FQNEAQ (reference sequence). The CDR3 is 15 amino acids. The CDR3 bases are TGTGCCAGCAGCCTGCAGGTGGGGAGAGGATATGAGCAGTTCTTC. Its translation: CASSLQVGRGYEQFF.

The chain couples TRBV19 to TRBJ1-1; D gene ambiguous. Germline V lookup: CDR1 LNHDA, CDR2 SQIVND (reference sequence). The CDR3 has 15 amino acids. Trimming left V 5 bases short and J 0 bases short, with 13 bases between. CDR3 DNA: TGTGCCAGTAGTCCAGCAGGACGGCTGAACACTGAAGCTTTCTTT. Translation: CASSPAGRLNTEAFF.

The chain combines TRBV5-5 with TRBJ2-1, with D perhaps matching TRBD1 (6 bases). The germline CDR1 and CDR2 sequences are SGHKS and YYEKEE (reference sequence). Trimming removed 1 base from V and 4 bases from J, with 15 bases in between. There are 16 residues in the CDR3. The CDR3 loop reads CASSLILRDTYNEQFF. The CDR3 bases are TGTGCCAGCAGCTTGATTTTACGGGACACTTACAATGAGCAGTTCTTC. The entire variable domain, with the rest obtained from reference TRBV5-5 and TRBJ2-1, is as follows: DAGVTQSPTHLIKTRGQQVTLRCSPISGHKSVSWYQQVLGQGPQFIFQYYEKEERGRGNFPDRFSARQFPNYSSELNVNALLLGDSALYLCASSLILRDTYNEQFFGPGTRLTVL.

This rearrangement joins TRBV20-1 to TRBJ2-3; 8 bases match TRBD2. Trimming removed 4 bases from V and 7 bases from J; junction bases left unmatched: 16. CDR1 and CDR2 from the germline V gene are DFQATT and SNEGSKA (reference sequence). This CDR3 comprises 16 residues. CDR3 sequence: CSATRLLAGGGYTQYF. The CDR3 DNA reads TGCAGTGCTACCCGCCTTTTGGCGGGAGGCGGATATACGCAGTATTTT.

This clonotype was found a few times. This clone may be a read error of a much larger clone one base away. The J gene is TRBJ2-5, the V gene TRBV6-2 or TRBV6-3; TRBD1 matches at 10 bases. The junction had 1 base not matched to a gene; V was cut back by 0 bases and J by 3 bases. Germline V lookup: CDR1 MNHEY, CDR2 SVGEGT. The CDR3 contains 15 residues. CDR3 in DNA: TGTGCCAGCAGTTACTCCGGGACAGGGGAAGAGACCCAGTACTTC. Translation: CASSYSGTGEETQYF.

This clonotype occurred a few times. The chain joins TRBV12-3 or TRBV12-4 to TRBJ2-7; no clear D. With 5 bases removed from V and 2 bases from J, the gap between germline ends came to 10 bases. The CDR3 sequence is 13 residues long. The DNA of the CDR3 is TGTGCCAGCAGTGCGACAACCGCCTACGAGCAGTACTTC. Translating it yields CASSATTAYEQYF.

The rearrangement uses TRBV29-1 and TRBJ1-1, with D unclear. CDR1 is SQVTM, CDR2 ANQGSEA, per germline. Trimming cost V 7 bases and J 1 base, with 4 bases left between them. This CDR3 is 10 amino acids long. The CDR3 here is CSDRNTEAFF. The CDR3 DNA sequence: TGCAGCGATAGGAACACTGAAGCTTTCTTT.

A few counts support this clonotype. This chain links TRBV27 with TRBJ2-3, with D perhaps given as TRBD1 or TRBD2 (5 bases each). The CDR3 loop spans 15 amino acids. The V gene's germline CDR1 is MNHEY and CDR2 SMNVEV (reference sequence). Trimming took off 5 bases at V and 2 bases at J, with 14 bases between the two ends. The CDR3 region is CASSRGGANTDTQYF. The CDR3, as DNA: TGTGCCAGCAGTCGTGGGGGAGCTAACACAGATACGCAGTATTTT.

The table lists this clonotype with a few counts. The chain uses TRBV12-3 or TRBV12-4 and TRBJ1-5; 7 bases are shared with TRBD1. This CDR3 spans 15 amino acids. After removal of 6 bases from V and 4 bases from J, the junction contained 9 bases not matched to a gene. CDR3 DNA: TGTGCCAGCAGCCCAGGGGGAGGTGCGAATCAGCCCCAGCATTTT. Protein product: CASSPGGGANQPQHF.

This clonotype was seen a few times. The rearrangement joins TRBV4-2 to TRBJ2-1, with 8 bases matching TRBD2. With 3 bases clipped from V and 6 bases from J, the junction kept 10 bases outside the gene matches. Germline CDR1 LGHNA, CDR2 YNFKEQ. CDR3 length: 16 amino acids. The CDR3 coding sequence is TGTGCCAGCAGCCACCTAAATAGCGGGAACCGCAATGAGCAGTTCTTC. It codes for CASSHLNSGNRNEQFF.